Shown below are 10 T cell receptor beta chains from a single sample sequenced in a study of OX40 agonist ivuxolimab in advanced cancers. The table came from immunoSEQ multiplex PCR; TCRdb's copy has only in-frame clones and leaves some out. The repertoire holds about 61,000 clones, with 82% as singletons. Sequencing used CD4+ or CD8+ T cells sorted from blood, obtained in a trial of the OX40 agonist ivuxolimab. The source is an adult with an advanced solid tumor such as melanoma, head and neck, liver or kidney cancer.

This clone was seen more than once but under ten times. The J gene is TRBJ2-2, the V gene TRBV29-1, with D possibly being TRBD1 (6 bases). The CDR3 loop spans 18 amino acids. The V gene's germline CDR1 is SQVTM and CDR2 ANQGSEA. V was shortened by 6 bases and J by 6 bases, with 29 bases between the two germline ends. The CDR3 here is CSVRLVVGARGNAGELFF. CDR3 coding DNA: TGCAGCGTGCGCCTTGTGGTGGGGGCAAGGGGCAACGCCGGGGAGCTGTTTTTT.

The chain uses TRBV4-1 and TRBJ2-7, with 8 bases matching TRBD2. The germline CDR1 and CDR2 sequences are MGHRA and YSYEKL. V was clipped by 0 bases and J by 2 bases; unmatched bases: 6. The CDR3 is 16 residues long. The CDR3: CASSQERAGEAYEQYF. The CDR3 region has the DNA TGCGCCAGCAGCCAAGAACGAGCGGGAGAAGCCTACGAGCAGTACTTC.

The V call is TRBV5-1, the J call TRBJ2-1, with 10 bases identical to TRBD2. The J segment lost 6 bases and the V segment lost 3 bases, leaving 9 bases of the junction unmatched. CDR3 length: 16 residues. In germline, CDR1 is SGHRS, CDR2 YFSETQ. The CDR3 is CASSSTSGDFFNEQFF. Written as DNA, the CDR3 is TGCGCCAGCAGCTCAACTAGCGGGGATTTTTTCAATGAGCAGTTCTTC.

The chain employs TRBV6-8 and TRBJ1-4; the D is unclear. The CDR3 contains 14 residues. With 6 bases removed from V and 5 bases from J, the gap between germline ends came to 13 bases. Germline loops: CDR1 MNHGY, CDR2 SAAAGT. The CDR3, as DNA: TGTGCCAGCAGCTTCCTTCTCGGGAATGAAAAACTGTTTTTT. Residues: CASSFLLGNEKLFF.

The J gene is TRBJ2-3, the V gene TRBV21-1. TRBV21-1 has pseudogene status. The CDR3 extends over 17 amino acids. In nucleotides, the CDR3 is TGTGCCAGCAGCAAAGGTCCGGCCCGAAAACGCACAGATACGCAGTATTTT. Translating it yields CASSKGPARKRTDTQYF.

V gene TRBV12-5 combines with J gene TRBJ2-3, with 8 bases identical to TRBD1. In germline, CDR1 is LGHNT, CDR2 FRNRAP. V lost 1 base and J lost 4; bases outside the gene matches: 1. This CDR3 has 14 amino acids. Here the CDR3 reads CASGLGQGPDTQYF. The CDR3 nucleotides read TGTGCTAGTGGTTTGGGACAGGGGCCAGATACGCAGTATTTT.

V usage is TRBV28 and J usage is TRBJ2-7; 9 nucleotides agree with TRBD1. In germline, CDR1 is MDHEN, CDR2 SYDVKM. The CDR3 is 15 amino acids. V lost 6 bases and J lost 1; bases outside the gene matches: 7. Here the CDR3 reads CASSPSGQGSYEQYF. The CDR3 DNA sequence: TGTGCCAGCAGCCCGTCCGGACAGGGGTCCTACGAGCAGTACTTC.

The chain joins TRBV9 to TRBJ2-7, with 7 bases identical to TRBD2. CDR3 length: 15 amino acids. The germline V gene has CDR1 SGDLS and CDR2 YYNGEE. V shed 1 base and J 0 bases; nucleotides not matched to a gene: 4. The CDR3 sequence is CASSVSSGSSYEQYF. DNA of the CDR3: TGTGCCAGCAGCGTATCTAGCGGTAGCTCCTACGAGCAGTACTTC.

This chain links TRBV18 with TRBJ2-1; D is uncertain. The CDR3 contains 14 residues. Trimming took 4 bases from V and 7 from J, leaving 14 bases between them. In germline, CDR1 is KGHSH, CDR2 LQKENI. Written as DNA, the CDR3 is TGTGCCAGCTCACGGTCCTCCCAGACGAATGAGCAGTTCTTC. This translates into CASSRSSQTNEQFF.

The chain recombines TRBV12-5 with TRBJ1-5; D is unresolved. V was trimmed by 6 bases and J by 11 bases, leaving 11 bases between them. The CDR3 extends over 11 amino acids. Per germline, CDR1 LGHNT and CDR2 FRNRAP. The CDR3 sequence is CASGLSSAQHF. The CDR3 region has the DNA TGTGCTAGTGGATTGAGTAGTGCCCAGCATTTT.